This T cell receptor (beta chain) came from a study of T cells after yellow fever vaccination (dated by TCRdb to about 2019). Regarding the research as a whole: The SMART-Seq v4 Ultra Low Input RNA kit was used to prepare libraries from fractions with low cell numbers. Bulk TCR alpha and beta repertoires were sequenced longitudinally to track T-cell clones before and after primary and booster YFV17D yellow fever vaccination. Two healthy male donors made up the cohort, one aged 18 to 30 years and the other aged 30 to 40 years. Blood samples were taken at several timepoints before and after primary and secondary immunization, and bulk PBMC replicates and cell subsets were isolated. What the study reported, not specific to this receptor: A small share of clonotypes occurred in both CD4 and CD8 compartments, likely arising from convergent recombination. Computational filtering was required because FACS-sorted repertoires could contain abundant contaminating clonotypes from the bulk population. Because the study included only a couple of donors, the extent to which the findings can be generalized is limited. After the booster, most of the clones that had expanded following primary vaccination were detected again (approximately 95% of CD4 and 85% to 90% of CD8), which suggests that memory was broadly maintained. Compared with the primary T-cell response, the secondary T-cell response was faster but weaker, reaching its peak on day 5 rather than on day 15.

The intended sense of this specimen's treatment or condition label: live attenuated yellow fever vaccine strain. PBMCs were isolated from peripheral blood using a standard Ficoll-Paque protocol. CD4 and CD8 T-cell fractions were isolated with Dynabeads CD4 and CD8 positive selection kits. TriZol was used to extract RNA from bulk PBMCs, from CD4 and CD8 fractions, and from dextramer-positive and dextramer-negative fractions. The sample holds many counts of this clonotype. Its antigen is unknown. Per-nucleotide qualities are absent, and no much larger clonotype sits a single base away. TCR cDNA was synthesized by 5'RACE template switching, which introduced a universal primer site and unique molecular identifiers. Priming for cDNA synthesis came from both the TCR alpha and TCR beta constant segments. Library amplification used two PCR steps, and the second PCR step added sample barcodes and sequencing adapters. Libraries were sequenced on Illumina HiSeq 2500 (2x100 bp) or NovaSeq (2x150 bp). Per the authors' processing: Reads were demultiplexed and collapsed into UMI consensus sequences with MIGEC, and V(D)J alignment was performed with MiXCR. Vaccine-responding clonotypes were defined with edgeR using replicate PBMC samples, requiring FDR below 0.01 and a log2 fold change above 5 up to day 15. CD4 or CD8 identity was assigned to each bulk clonotype according to whether the clonotype was present at higher abundance in the sequenced CD4 repertoire or the sequenced CD8 repertoire. The raw public reads went through TCRdb reprocessing: fastp at Q25, MiXCR clone calling, in-frame beta chains kept. Each CDR3 protein appears once, grouped with its most common genes and DNA. TCRdb's processing, not the authors', yielded these V and J calls. The sample table shows under 250,000 distinct CDR3 sequences, and 6% to 7.5% are seen once. The ten top clones hold about 0.85% of the sample.

The CDR3 spans 15 residues, from the cysteine through the phenylalanine. Only the CDR3 part of the read is kept: 45 bases, read in frame from the first base. Via the germline V gene, CDR1 is SGHDN and CDR2 FVKESK. Compared with germline, V lacks 4 bases and J lacks 7 bases; bases without a gene match: 10. The sample in question was CD4+ T cells sorted from PBMCs, obtained 15 days after the yellow fever booster vaccination. This clonotype was sampled from a man under 40 who received the YFV17D yellow fever vaccine. Recombination linked TRBV14 to TRBJ2-5; 9 of the junction bases match TRBD2. In nucleotide form, the sequence is TGTGCCAGCAGCCGTGGGACTAGCAACCTGGGGACCCAGTACTTC. This gives the protein CASSRGTSNLGTQYF.